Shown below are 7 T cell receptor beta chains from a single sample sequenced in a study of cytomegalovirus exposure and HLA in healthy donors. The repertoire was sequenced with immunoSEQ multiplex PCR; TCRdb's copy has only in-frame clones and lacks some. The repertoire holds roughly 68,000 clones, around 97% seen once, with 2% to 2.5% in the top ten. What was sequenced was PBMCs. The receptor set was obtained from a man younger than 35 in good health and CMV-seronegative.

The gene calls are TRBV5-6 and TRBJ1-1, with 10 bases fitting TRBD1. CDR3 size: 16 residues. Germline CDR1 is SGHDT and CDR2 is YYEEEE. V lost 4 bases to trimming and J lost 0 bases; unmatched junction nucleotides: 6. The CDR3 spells CASSVDRGVMNTEAFF. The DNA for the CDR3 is TGTGCCAGCAGCGTGGACAGGGGGGTAATGAACACTGAAGCTTTCTTT.

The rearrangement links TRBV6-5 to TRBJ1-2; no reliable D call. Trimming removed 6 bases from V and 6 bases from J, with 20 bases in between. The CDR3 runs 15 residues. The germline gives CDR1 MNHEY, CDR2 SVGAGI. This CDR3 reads CASRPQVPNFDGYTF. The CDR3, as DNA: TGTGCCAGCAGACCTCAGGTACCAAATTTCGATGGCTACACCTTC.

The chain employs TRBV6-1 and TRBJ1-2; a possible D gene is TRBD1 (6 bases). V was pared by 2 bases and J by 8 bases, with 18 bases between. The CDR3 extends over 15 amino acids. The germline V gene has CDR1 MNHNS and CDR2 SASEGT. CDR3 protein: CASSESGGATSGYTF. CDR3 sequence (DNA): TGTGCCAGCAGTGAATCCGGGGGGGCGACGTCCGGCTACACCTTC.

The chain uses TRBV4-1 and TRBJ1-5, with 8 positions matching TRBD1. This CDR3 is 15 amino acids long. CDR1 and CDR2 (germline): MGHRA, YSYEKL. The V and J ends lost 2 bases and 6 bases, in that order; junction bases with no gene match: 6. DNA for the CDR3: TGCGCCAGCAGCCAATCAGGGGGCGGGGGTCAGCCCCAGCATTTT. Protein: CASSQSGGGGQPQHF.

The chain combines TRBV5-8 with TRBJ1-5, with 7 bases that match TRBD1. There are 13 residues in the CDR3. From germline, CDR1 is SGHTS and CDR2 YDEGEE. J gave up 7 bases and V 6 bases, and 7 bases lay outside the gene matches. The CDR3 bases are TGTGCCAGCACCTACAGGGGAGGCCAGCCCCAGCATTTT. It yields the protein CASTYRGGQPQHF.

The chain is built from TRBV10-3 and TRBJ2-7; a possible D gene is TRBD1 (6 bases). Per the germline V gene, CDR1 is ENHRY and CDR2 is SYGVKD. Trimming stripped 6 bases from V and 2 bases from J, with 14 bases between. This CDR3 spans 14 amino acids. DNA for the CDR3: TGTGCCATCAGCCCCACAGGGCCTGCCTACGAGCAGTACTTC. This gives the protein CAISPTGPAYEQYF.

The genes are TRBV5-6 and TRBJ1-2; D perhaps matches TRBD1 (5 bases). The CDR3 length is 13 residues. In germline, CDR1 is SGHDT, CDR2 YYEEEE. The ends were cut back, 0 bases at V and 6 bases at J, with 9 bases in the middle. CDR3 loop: CASSLGAGNGYTF. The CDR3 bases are TGTGCCAGCAGCTTGGGGGCAGGGAATGGCTACACCTTC.